This T cell receptor beta chain was captured by sequencing in a study of OX40 agonist ivuxolimab in advanced cancers. Here immunoSEQ multiplex PCR was the method, and the copy in TCRdb shows in-frame clones only, minus some. The sample comprises 15,000 or so clones, over 60% of which are singletons, and 32% rests with the top ten. Germline V gives CDR1 MNHNY, CDR2 SVGAGI (reference sequence). The CDR3 runs to 12 residues. V lost 0 bases, J lost 2 bases, and 2 bases lay in between. A history of autoimmune disease or systemic immunosuppression excluded patients. Specimen: CD4+ or CD8+ T cells sorted from blood, collected in a trial of the OX40 agonist ivuxolimab. This TCR came from an adult with an advanced solid tumor such as melanoma, head and neck, liver or kidney cancer. This chain links TRBV6-6 with TRBJ2-7, with D uncertain. In nucleotides, the CDR3 is TGTGCCAGCAGTTACTCGCCCTACGAGCAGTACTTC. It yields the protein CASSYSPYEQYF.